These 23 T cell receptor beta chains came from one sample sequenced in a study of blood T cell repertoires in COVID-19. Produced via immunoSEQ multiplex PCR; TCRdb's table is partial and in-frame only. The repertoire consists of 65,000 to 85,000 clones, with more than 75% occurring once and the leading ten covering roughly a tenth. Material: peripheral blood. The source is a woman in her late teens or twenties with acute or convalescent COVID-19.

The rearrangement uses TRBV4-3 and TRBJ1-4; D is undetermined. Germline CDR1 reads LGHNA; CDR2 reads YSLEER. The length of the CDR3 is 19 residues. V shed 0 bases and J shed 0 bases, with 17 bases lying between them. CDR3 coding DNA: TGCGCCAGCAGCCAAGATCGGCAGGCCTTCCCAACAACTAATGAAAAACTGTTTTTT. It is translated as CASSQDRQAFPTTNEKLFF.

V gene TRBV9 combines with J gene TRBJ1-2, with D uncertain. The CDR3 runs to 15 residues. V gave up 4 bases and J gave up 0 bases, with 13 bases separating them. In germline, CDR1 is SGDLS, CDR2 YYNGEE. The CDR3 loop reads CASSLSGFANYGYTF. DNA of the CDR3: TGTGCCAGCAGCTTATCGGGGTTTGCTAACTATGGCTACACCTTC.

This clone appeared once. The chain has TRBV5-6 and TRBJ2-1; 13 positions agree with TRBD2. The germline V gene has CDR1 SGHDT and CDR2 YYEEEE. The CDR3 spans 16 residues. The V and J ends lost 4 bases and 4 bases, in that order; junction bases with no gene match: 5. The CDR3 spells CASSQTSGGSYNEQFF. The CDR3 region has the DNA TGTGCCAGCAGCCAGACTAGCGGGGGGAGTTACAATGAGCAGTTCTTC.

The count of this clone is one. The V call is TRBV10-2, the J call TRBJ2-1; TRBD2 agrees at 11 bases. This CDR3 spans 14 amino acids. V lost 4 bases and J lost 6; bases outside the gene matches: 2. Germline V lookup: CDR1 WSHSY, CDR2 SAAADI. The CDR3 DNA reads TGCGCCAGCAGTGCCCTAGCGGGAGGCAATGAGCAGTTCTTC. This sequence encodes CASSALAGGNEQFF.

This chain uses TRBV9 with TRBJ2-2, with 7 bases that match TRBD1. Trimming at V came to 4 bases and at J to 4 bases, leaving 10 bases not matched to a gene. The CDR3 length is 16 residues. CDR1 and CDR2 from the germline V gene are SGDLS and YYNGEE. DNA for the CDR3: TGTGCCAGCAGCCTCCCCCCGGGACAGACCACCGGGGAGCTGTTTTTT. Encoded protein: CASSLPPGQTTGELFF.

This chain links TRBV14 with TRBJ2-3, with 8 bases aligning to TRBD2. CDR1 and CDR2 (germline): SGHDN, FVKESK. The trim removed 4 bases at V and 4 bases at J, leaving 4 bases unmatched. The CDR3 covers 14 residues. The CDR3 DNA reads TGTGCCAGCAGCCGGGGACTAGGCGCAGATACGCAGTATTTT. Encoded protein: CASSRGLGADTQYF. The complete variable domain, with remaining parts taken from reference TRBV14 and TRBJ2-3, reads EAGVTQFPSHSVIEKGQTVTLRCDPISGHDNLYWYRRVMGKEIKFLLHFVKESKQDESGMPNNRFLAERTGGTYSTLKVQPAELEDSGVYFCASSRGLGADTQYFGPGTRLTVL.

The table lists this clone with a count of one. The chain links TRBV2 to TRBJ2-1; TRBD1 might be the D (6 bases). Germline assignment: CDR1 SNHLY and CDR2 FYNNEI. The V gene lost 1 base and the J gene lost 2 bases, with 15 bases spanning the gap. The CDR3 loop spans 17 amino acids. The CDR3 reads CASSEGFLGGTYNEQFF. The DNA for the CDR3 is TGTGCCAGCAGTGAAGGTTTTTTAGGGGGAACCTACAATGAGCAGTTCTTC.

The rearrangement joins TRBV7-2 to TRBJ2-2; the D gene is possibly TRBD2 (6 bases). The V end lost 5 bases, the J end lost 7 bases, and 17 bases lay between the germline ends. The CDR3 covers 15 residues. Germline CDR1 reads SGHTA; CDR2 reads FQGNSA. In DNA, the CDR3 is TGTGCCAGCAGCCCGGGGACTGTTTTGGACGGGGAGCTGTTTTTT. Encoded protein: CASSPGTVLDGELFF.

The V and J genes are TRBV5-6 and TRBJ1-1, with 8 bases identical to TRBD1. CDR3 length equals 14 residues. V shed 4 bases, J shed 3 bases, and the junction held 5 bases outside the gene matches. Per germline, CDR1 SGHDT and CDR2 YYEEEE. CDR3 protein: CASSGRTGHTEAFF. The CDR3 nucleotides are TGTGCCAGCAGCGGACGGACAGGGCACACTGAAGCTTTCTTT.

V and J are TRBV2 and TRBJ2-7; 10 bases agree with TRBD1. The germline CDR1 and CDR2 sequences are SNHLY and FYNNEI. This CDR3 is 13 amino acids long. J was trimmed by 2 bases and V by 8 bases; bases with no gene match: 3. The CDR3 loop is CASGTGVPYEQYF. DNA of the CDR3: TGTGCCAGCGGGACAGGGGTACCCTACGAGCAGTACTTC.

The V call is TRBV20-1, the J call TRBJ2-7; tentatively, D is TRBD1 (5 bases). Germline V lookup: CDR1 DFQATT, CDR2 SNEGSKA (reference sequence). CDR3 length: 11 residues. V shed 2 bases and J shed 5 bases, with 7 bases lying between them. CDR3 protein: CSARSGHEQYF. The CDR3 nucleotides read TGCAGTGCTAGATCAGGGCACGAGCAGTACTTC.

The chain carries TRBV11-2 and TRBJ2-5; 11 nucleotides agree with TRBD2. The germline V gene encodes CDR1 SGHAT and CDR2 FQNNGV. With V trimmed by 5 bases and J by 4 bases, 12 bases remained unmatched. The CDR3 loop spans 17 amino acids. The CDR3 region has the DNA TGTGCCAGCAGCCCGCGGTTTAGCGGGGGGGCCGGAGAGACCCAGTACTTC. Protein: CASSPRFSGGAGETQYF. The full variable domain, in which reference TRBV11-2 and TRBJ2-5 provide the parts outside the CDR3, is EAGVAQSPRYKIIEKRQSVAFWCNPISGHATLYWYQQILGQGPKLLIQFQNNGVVDDSQLPKDRFSAERLKGVDSTLKIQPAKLEDSAVYLCASSPRFSGGAGETQYFGPGTRLLVL.

The genes are TRBV9 and TRBJ1-6, with unresolved D. The CDR3 spans 13 residues. V was pared by 5 bases and J by 9 bases, with 12 bases between. Germline CDR1 reads SGDLS; CDR2 reads YYNGEE. CDR3 sequence (DNA): TGTGCCAGCAGTGGCCTAGCGGGTTCACCCCTCCACTTT. Its translation: CASSGLAGSPLHF.

The gene calls are TRBV4-3 and TRBJ2-3, with 10 bases lining up with TRBD2. From germline, CDR1 is LGHNA and CDR2 YSLEER. Trimming at V came to 0 bases and at J to 4 bases, leaving 4 bases not matched to a gene. The CDR3 spans 16 residues. The chain's CDR3 is CASSQELAGYPDTQYF. The CDR3 nucleotides read TGCGCCAGCAGCCAAGAACTAGCGGGATACCCAGATACGCAGTATTTT.

CDR3 sequence: CASSSLSSGGAFAGELFF. In nucleotides, the CDR3 is TGTGCCAGCAGTTCCCTCTCTAGCGGGGGGGCTTTTGCCGGGGAGCTGTTTTTT. The chain carries TRBV27 and TRBJ2-2; 12 bases align to TRBD2. Per germline, CDR1 MNHEY and CDR2 SMNVEV (reference sequence). Losses at the gene ends were 4 bases for V and 6 bases for J; bases not matched to a gene: 12. The CDR3 is 18 residues long.

This chain connects TRBV4-1 to TRBJ2-2, with TRBD2 matching 13 bases. The CDR3 length is 21 residues. Germline V gene lookup returns CDR1 MGHRA and CDR2 YSYEKL. V lost 0 bases, J lost 0 bases, and 10 bases stayed unmatched. For the CDR3, the DNA is TGCGCCAGCAGCCAAGATGGGACTAGCGGGGTTTCGTTATCGAACACCGGGGAGCTGTTTTTT. Protein product: CASSQDGTSGVSLSNTGELFF.

J is TRBJ1-5 and V is TRBV19; TRBD1 might be the D (6 bases). V lost 3 bases and J 7 bases, leaving 13 bases between the germline ends. This CDR3 comprises 14 residues. Per germline, CDR1 LNHDA and CDR2 SQIVND (reference sequence). CDR3 sequence (DNA): TGTGCCAGTAGTATTGAAACAGGGCGGCAGCCCCAGCATTTT. It specifies CASSIETGRQPQHF.

The V call is TRBV2, the J call TRBJ1-5; perhaps TRBD1 as D (5 bases). The V end lost 0 bases, the J end lost 5 bases, and 8 bases lay between the germline ends. This CDR3 is built from 14 residues. CDR1 is SNHLY and CDR2 is FYNNEI in the germline V gene. The CDR3 DNA reads TGTGCCAGCAGTGAAGCAGGGGTTTATCAGCCCCAGCATTTT. This gives the protein CASSEAGVYQPQHF.

The CDR3 spells CASSRHRDRANTGELFF. In DNA form, the CDR3 reads TGTGCCAGCAGCCGCCACCGGGACAGGGCGAACACCGGGGAGCTGTTTTTT. The J gene is TRBJ2-2, the V gene TRBV7-9; TRBD1 matches 9 bases. Trimming cost V 5 bases and J 0 bases; bases outside gene matches: 7. Germline V gene sequence: CDR1 SEHNR, CDR2 FQNEAQ (reference sequence). The CDR3 runs to 17 residues.

This chain uses TRBV19 with TRBJ2-5; D ambiguous. Germline loops: CDR1 LNHDA, CDR2 SQIVND (reference sequence). The CDR3 spans 14 residues. V lost 4 bases to trimming and J lost 1 base, with 10 bases between them. The CDR3 nucleotides are TGTGCCAGTAGTAACGGTCACTTCCAAGAGACCCAGTACTTC. Amino acid sequence: CASSNGHFQETQYF.

The V call is TRBV18, the J call TRBJ1-1; D possibly corresponds to TRBD1 (5 bases). The V end was cut by 3 bases, the J end by 3 bases, with 11 bases between. Germline V gene lookup returns CDR1 KGHSH and CDR2 LQKENI. The length of the CDR3 is 14 residues. CDR3 nucleotides: TGTGCCAGCTCACCGGCAGGGATGGACACTGAAGCTTTCTTT. Protein product: CASSPAGMDTEAFF.

For the CDR3, the DNA is TGTGCCAGCTCACCCCGTGGGGGGGAAGCTTTCTTT. It translates to CASSPRGGEAFF. The chain is built from TRBV18 and TRBJ1-1; a possible D gene is TRBD1 (5 bases). Germline lookup yields CDR1 KGHSH and CDR2 LQKENI. CDR3 length: 12 amino acids. V was pared by 3 bases and J by 8 bases, with 10 bases between.

This sequence joins TRBV29-1 and TRBJ1-2, with 9 bases matching TRBD1. Germline V gives CDR1 SQVTM, CDR2 ANQGSEA. V lost 5 bases and J lost 8; bases outside the gene matches: 9. This CDR3 contains 13 residues. For the CDR3, the DNA is TGCAGCGTTTGGACAGGGGTGATGGAGGGCTACACCTTC. This encodes CSVWTGVMEGYTF. The entire variable domain, with the rest obtained from reference TRBV29-1 and TRBJ1-2, is as follows: SAVISQKPSRDICQRGTSLTIQCQVDSQVTMMFWYRQQPGQSLTLIATANQGSEATYESGFVIDKFPISRPNLTFSTLTVSNMSPEDSSIYLCSVWTGVMEGYTFGSGTRLTVV.